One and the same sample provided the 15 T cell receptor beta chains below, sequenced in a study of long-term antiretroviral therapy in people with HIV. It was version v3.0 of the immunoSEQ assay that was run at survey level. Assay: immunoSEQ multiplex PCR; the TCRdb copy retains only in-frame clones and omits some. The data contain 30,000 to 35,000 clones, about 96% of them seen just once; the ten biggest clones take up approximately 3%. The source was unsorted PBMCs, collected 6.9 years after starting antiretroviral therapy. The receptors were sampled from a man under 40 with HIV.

CDR3 DNA: TGTGCCAGCAGCTTAAGACTAGCGGGCACAGATACGCAGTATTTT. Residues: CASSLRLAGTDTQYF. The chain carries TRBV11-1 and TRBJ2-3; 9 bases agree with TRBD2. The CDR3 has 15 residues. CDR1 is SGHAT, CDR2 FQDESV, per germline (reference sequence). V lost 2 bases, J lost 1 base, and 1 base stayed unmatched.

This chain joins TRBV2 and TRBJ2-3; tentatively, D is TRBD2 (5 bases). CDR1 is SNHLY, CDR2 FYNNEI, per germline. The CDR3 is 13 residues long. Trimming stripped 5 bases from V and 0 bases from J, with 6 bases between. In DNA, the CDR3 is TGTGCCAGCAGTAGGGAGAGCACAGATACGCAGTATTTT. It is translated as CASSRESTDTQYF.

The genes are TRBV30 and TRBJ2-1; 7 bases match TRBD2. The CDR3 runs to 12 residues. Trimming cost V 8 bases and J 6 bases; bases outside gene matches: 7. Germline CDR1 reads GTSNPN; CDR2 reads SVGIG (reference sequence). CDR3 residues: CAGGLGANEQFF. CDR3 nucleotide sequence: TGTGCCGGAGGACTAGGAGCCAATGAGCAGTTCTTC.

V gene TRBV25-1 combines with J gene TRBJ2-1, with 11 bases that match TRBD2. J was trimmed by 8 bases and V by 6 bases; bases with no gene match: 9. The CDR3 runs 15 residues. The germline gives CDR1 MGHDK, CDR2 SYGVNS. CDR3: CASSNLAGGWDEQFF. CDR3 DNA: TGTGCCAGCAGCAACTTAGCGGGGGGGTGGGATGAGCAGTTCTTC.

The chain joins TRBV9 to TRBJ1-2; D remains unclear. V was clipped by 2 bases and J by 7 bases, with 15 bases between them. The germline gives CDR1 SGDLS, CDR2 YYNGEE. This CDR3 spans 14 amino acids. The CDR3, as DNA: TGTGCCAGCAGCGTGTCCGCCTCCAGGAGTGGCTACACCTTC. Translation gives CASSVSASRSGYTF.

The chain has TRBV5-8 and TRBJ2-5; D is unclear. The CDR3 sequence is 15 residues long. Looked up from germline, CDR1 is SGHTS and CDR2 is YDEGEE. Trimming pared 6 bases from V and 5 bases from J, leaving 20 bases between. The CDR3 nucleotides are TGTGCCAGCATGCAGTTTTTAGTCGGGCAGGAGACCCAGTACTTC. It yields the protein CASMQFLVGQETQYF.

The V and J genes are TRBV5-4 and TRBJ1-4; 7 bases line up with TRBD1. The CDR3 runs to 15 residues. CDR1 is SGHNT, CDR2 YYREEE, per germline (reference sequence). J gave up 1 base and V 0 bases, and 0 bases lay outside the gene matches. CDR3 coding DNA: TGTGCCAGCAGCTTGGGACAGGGAACTAATGAAAAACTGTTTTTT. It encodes CASSLGQGTNEKLFF.

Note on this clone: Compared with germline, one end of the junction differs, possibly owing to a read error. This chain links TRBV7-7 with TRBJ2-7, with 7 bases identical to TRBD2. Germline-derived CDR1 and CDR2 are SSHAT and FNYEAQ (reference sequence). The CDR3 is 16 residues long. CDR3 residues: CASSKVGLAEIYEQYF. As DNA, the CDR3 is TGTGCTAGCAGTAAAGTCGGTCTAGCGGAAATCTACGAGCAGTACTTC.

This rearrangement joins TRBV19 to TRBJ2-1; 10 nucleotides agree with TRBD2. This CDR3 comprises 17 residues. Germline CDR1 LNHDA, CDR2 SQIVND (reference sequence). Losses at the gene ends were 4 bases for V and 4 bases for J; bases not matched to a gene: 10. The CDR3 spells CASSTNPAGGPYNEQFF. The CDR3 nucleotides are TGTGCCAGTAGTACGAATCCAGCGGGAGGGCCGTACAATGAGCAGTTCTTC.

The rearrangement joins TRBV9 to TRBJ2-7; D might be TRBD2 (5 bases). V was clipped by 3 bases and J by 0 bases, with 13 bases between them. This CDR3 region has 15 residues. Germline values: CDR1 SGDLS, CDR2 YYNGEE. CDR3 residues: CASSEATGSSYEQYF. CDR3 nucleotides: TGTGCCAGCAGCGAAGCGACTGGGAGCTCCTACGAGCAGTACTTC.

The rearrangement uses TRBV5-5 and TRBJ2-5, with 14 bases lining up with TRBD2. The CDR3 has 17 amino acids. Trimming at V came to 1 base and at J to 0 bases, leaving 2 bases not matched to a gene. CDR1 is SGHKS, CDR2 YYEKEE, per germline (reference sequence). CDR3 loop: CASSLRLAGGYQETQYF. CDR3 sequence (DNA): TGTGCCAGCAGCTTGAGACTAGCGGGGGGGTACCAAGAGACCCAGTACTTC. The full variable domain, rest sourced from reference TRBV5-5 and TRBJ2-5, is DAGVTQSPTHLIKTRGQQVTLRCSPISGHKSVSWYQQVLGQGPQFIFQYYEKEERGRGNFPDRFSARQFPNYSSELNVNALLLGDSALYLCASSLRLAGGYQETQYFGPGTRLLVL.

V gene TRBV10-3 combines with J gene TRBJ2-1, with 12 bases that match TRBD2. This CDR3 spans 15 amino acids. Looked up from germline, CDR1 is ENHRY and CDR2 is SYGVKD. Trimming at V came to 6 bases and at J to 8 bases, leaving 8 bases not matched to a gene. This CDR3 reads CAIRAGLAGSDEQFF. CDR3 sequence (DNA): TGTGCCATCAGGGCTGGACTAGCGGGGTCCGATGAGCAGTTCTTC.

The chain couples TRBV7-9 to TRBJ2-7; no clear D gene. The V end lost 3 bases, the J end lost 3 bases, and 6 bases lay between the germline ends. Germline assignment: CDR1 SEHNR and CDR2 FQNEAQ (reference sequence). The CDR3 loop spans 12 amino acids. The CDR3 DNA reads TGTGCCAGCAGCTTCGAGAGCTACGAGCAGTACTTC. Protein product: CASSFESYEQYF.

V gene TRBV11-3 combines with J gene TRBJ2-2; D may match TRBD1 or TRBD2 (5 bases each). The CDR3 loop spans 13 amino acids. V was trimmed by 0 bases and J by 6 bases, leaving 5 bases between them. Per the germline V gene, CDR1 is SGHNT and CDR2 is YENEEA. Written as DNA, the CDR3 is TGTGCCAGCAGCTTAGAGGGGGCCGGGGAGCTGTTTTTT. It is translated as CASSLEGAGELFF. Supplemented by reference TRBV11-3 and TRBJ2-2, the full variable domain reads EAGVVQSPRYKIIEKKQPVAFWCNPISGHNTLYWYLQNLGQGPELLIRYENEEAVDDSQLPKDRFSAERLKGVDSTLKIQPAELGDSAVYLCASSLEGAGELFFGEGSRLTVL.

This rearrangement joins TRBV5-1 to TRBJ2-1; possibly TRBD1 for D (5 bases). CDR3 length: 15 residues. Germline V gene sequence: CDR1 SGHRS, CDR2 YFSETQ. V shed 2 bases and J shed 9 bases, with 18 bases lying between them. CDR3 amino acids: CASSLPRDSHPEQFF. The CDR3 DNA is TGCGCCAGCAGCTTACCCAGGGATTCCCACCCTGAGCAGTTCTTC.